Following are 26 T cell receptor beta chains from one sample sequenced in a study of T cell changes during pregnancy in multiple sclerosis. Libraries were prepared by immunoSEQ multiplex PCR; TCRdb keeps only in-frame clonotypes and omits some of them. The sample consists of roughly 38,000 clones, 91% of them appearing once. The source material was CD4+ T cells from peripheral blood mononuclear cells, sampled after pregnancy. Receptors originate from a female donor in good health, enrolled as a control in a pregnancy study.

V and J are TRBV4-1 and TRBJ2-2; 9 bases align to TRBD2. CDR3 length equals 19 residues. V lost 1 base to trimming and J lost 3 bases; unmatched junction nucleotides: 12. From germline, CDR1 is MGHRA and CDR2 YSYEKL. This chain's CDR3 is CASSQGVGRREGHTGELFF. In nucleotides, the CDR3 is TGCGCCAGCAGCCAAGGCGTGGGTCGGCGGGAGGGACACACCGGGGAGCTGTTTTTT.

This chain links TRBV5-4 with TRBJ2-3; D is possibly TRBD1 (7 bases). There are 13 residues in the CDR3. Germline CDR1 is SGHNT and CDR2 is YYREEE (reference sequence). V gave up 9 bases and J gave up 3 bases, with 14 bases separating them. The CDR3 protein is CATRGAPTDTQYF. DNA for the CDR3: TGTGCCACCAGGGGGGCCCCGACAGATACGCAGTATTTT.

As DNA, the CDR3 is TGTGCCACCAGCAGAGATTTCGCCCGAAGGGGTGGCTACACCTTC. It codes for CATSRDFARRGGYTF. The chain links TRBV15 to TRBJ1-2, with TRBD1 as a possible D gene (5 bases). Trimming left V 0 bases short and J 7 bases short, with 15 bases between. The CDR3 contains 15 residues. Per germline, CDR1 LNHNV and CDR2 YYDKDF (reference sequence). The entire variable domain, with the rest obtained from reference TRBV15 and TRBJ1-2, is as follows: DAMVIQNPRYQVTQFGKPVTLSCSQTLNHNVMYWYQQKSSQAPKLLFHYYDKDFNNEADTPDNFQSRRPNTSFCFLDIRSPGLGDTAMYLCATSRDFARRGGYTFGSGTRLTVV.

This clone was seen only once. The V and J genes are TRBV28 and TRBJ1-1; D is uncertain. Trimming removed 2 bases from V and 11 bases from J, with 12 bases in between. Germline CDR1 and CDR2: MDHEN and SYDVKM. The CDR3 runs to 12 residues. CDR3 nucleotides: TGTGCCAGCAGTTTAGGCTACAGTAAGGCTTTCTTT. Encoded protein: CASSLGYSKAFF.

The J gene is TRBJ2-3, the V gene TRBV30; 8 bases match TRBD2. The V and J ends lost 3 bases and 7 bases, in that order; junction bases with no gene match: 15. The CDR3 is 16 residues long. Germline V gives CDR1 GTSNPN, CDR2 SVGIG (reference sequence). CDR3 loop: CAWSLSGGGPKYTQYF. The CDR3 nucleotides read TGTGCCTGGAGCCTATCCGGGGGGGGCCCCAAATATACGCAGTATTTT.

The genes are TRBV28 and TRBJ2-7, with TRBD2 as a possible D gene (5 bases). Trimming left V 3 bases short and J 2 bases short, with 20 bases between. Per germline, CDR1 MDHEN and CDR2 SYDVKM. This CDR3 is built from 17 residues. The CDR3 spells CASSFRGGGYNTYEQYF. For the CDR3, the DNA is TGTGCCAGCAGTTTCCGAGGCGGCGGGTACAATACCTACGAGCAGTACTTC. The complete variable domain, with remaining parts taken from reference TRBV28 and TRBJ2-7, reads DVKVTQSSRYLVKRTGEKVFLECVQDMDHENMFWYRQDPGLGLRLIYFSYDVKMKEKGDIPEGYSVSREKKERFSLILESASTNQTSMYLCASSFRGGGYNTYEQYFGPGTRLTVT.

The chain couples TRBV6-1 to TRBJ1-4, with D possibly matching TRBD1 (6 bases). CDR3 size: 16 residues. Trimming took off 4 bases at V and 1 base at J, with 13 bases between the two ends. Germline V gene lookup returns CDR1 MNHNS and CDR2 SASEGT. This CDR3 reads CASSGTGRGTNEKLFF. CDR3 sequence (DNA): TGTGCCAGCAGTGGAACAGGGAGGGGAACTAATGAAAAACTGTTTTTT.

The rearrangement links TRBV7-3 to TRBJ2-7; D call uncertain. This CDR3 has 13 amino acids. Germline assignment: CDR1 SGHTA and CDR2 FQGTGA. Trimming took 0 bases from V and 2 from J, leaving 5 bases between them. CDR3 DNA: TGTGCCAGCAGCTTAACGTTCGCCTACGAGCAGTACTTC. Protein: CASSLTFAYEQYF.

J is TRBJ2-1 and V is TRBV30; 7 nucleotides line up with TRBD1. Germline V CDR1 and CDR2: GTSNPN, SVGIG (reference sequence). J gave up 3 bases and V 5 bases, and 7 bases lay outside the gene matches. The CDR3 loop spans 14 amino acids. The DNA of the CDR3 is TGTGCCTGGGATCTACAGGGGCTCTACAATGAGCAGTTCTTC. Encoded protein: CAWDLQGLYNEQFF.

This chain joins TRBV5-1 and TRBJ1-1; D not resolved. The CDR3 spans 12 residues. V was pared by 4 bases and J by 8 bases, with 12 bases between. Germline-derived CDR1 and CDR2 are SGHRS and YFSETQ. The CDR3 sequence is CASSASPREAFF. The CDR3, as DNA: TGCGCCAGCAGCGCTAGCCCCAGGGAAGCTTTCTTT.

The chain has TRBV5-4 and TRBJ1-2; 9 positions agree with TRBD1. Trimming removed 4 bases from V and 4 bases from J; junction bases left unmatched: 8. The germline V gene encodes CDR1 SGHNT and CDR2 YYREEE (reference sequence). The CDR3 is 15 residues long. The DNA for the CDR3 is TGTGCCAGCAGCAGAGGGACAGGGCCCTTCTATGGCTACACCTTC. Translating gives CASSRGTGPFYGYTF.

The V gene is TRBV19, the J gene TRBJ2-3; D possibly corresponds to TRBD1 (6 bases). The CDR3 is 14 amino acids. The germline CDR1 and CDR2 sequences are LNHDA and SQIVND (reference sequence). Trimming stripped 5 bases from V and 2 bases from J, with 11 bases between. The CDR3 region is CASSQRDNTDTQYF. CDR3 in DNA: TGTGCCAGTAGTCAAAGGGACAACACAGATACGCAGTATTTT. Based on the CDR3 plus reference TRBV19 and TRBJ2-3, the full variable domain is DGGITQSPKYLFRKEGQNVTLSCEQNLNHDAMYWYRQDPGQGLRLIYYSQIVNDFQKGDIAEGYSVSREKKESFPLTVTSAQKNPTAFYLCASSQRDNTDTQYFGPGTRLTVL.

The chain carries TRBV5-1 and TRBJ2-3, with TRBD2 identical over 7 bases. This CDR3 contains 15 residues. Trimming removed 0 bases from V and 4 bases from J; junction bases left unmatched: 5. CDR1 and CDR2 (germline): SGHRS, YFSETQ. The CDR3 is CASSLGGRRSDTQYF. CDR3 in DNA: TGCGCCAGCAGCTTGGGCGGGAGACGGTCAGATACGCAGTATTTT.

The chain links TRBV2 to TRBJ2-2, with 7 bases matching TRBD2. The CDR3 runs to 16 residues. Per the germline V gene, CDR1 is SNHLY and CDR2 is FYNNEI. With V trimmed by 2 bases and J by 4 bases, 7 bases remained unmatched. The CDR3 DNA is TGTGCCAGCAGTGAAAGATTAGCGGGCCGCACCGGGGAGCTGTTTTTT. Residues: CASSERLAGRTGELFF.

CDR3 DNA: TGCGCCAGCAGCTTGGATGCGGGGCCGATCTATGGCTACACCTTC. Its translation is CASSLDAGPIYGYTF. The gene calls are TRBV5-1 and TRBJ1-2; D possibly corresponds to TRBD1 (5 bases). CDR1 is SGHRS, CDR2 YFSETQ, per germline. The length of the CDR3 is 15 residues. V gave up 0 bases and J gave up 4 bases, with 13 bases separating them.

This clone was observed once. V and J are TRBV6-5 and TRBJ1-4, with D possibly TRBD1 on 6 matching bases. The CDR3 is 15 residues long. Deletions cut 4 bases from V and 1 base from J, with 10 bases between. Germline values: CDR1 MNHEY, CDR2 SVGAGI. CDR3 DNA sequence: TGTGCCAGCAGTTCCAGAGGGGGAACTAATGAAAAACTGTTTTTT. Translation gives CASSSRGGTNEKLFF.

CDR3 sequence (DNA): TGTGCCAGCAGCTTAGTGGGACTCTTGGAGACCCAGTACTTC. Translated: CASSLVGLLETQYF. This chain connects TRBV7-2 to TRBJ2-5, with a tentative D call TRBD2 (6 bases). V was pared by 1 base and J by 5 bases, with 11 bases between. The CDR3 has 14 residues. From germline, CDR1 is SGHTA and CDR2 FQGNSA.

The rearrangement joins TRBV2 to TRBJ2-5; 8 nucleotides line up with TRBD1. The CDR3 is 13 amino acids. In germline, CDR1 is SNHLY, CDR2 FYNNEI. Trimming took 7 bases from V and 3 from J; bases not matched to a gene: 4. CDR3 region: CASNRQGKETQYF. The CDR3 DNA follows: TGTGCCAGCAACCGACAGGGGAAAGAGACCCAGTACTTC.

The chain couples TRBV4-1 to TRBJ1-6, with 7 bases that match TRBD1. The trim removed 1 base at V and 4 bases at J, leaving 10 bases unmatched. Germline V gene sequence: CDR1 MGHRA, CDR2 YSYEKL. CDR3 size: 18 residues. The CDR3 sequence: CASSQGNQGEEYNSPLHF. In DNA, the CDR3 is TGCGCCAGCAGCCAAGGGAACCAGGGGGAGGAGTATAATTCACCCCTCCACTTT.

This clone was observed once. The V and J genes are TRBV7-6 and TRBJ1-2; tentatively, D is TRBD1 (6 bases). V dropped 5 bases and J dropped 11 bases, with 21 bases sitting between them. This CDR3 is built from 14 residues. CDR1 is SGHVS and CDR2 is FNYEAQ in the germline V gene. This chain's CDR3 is CASSPQLQGAGYTF. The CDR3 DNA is TGTGCCAGCAGCCCACAACTACAGGGAGCAGGATACACCTTC.

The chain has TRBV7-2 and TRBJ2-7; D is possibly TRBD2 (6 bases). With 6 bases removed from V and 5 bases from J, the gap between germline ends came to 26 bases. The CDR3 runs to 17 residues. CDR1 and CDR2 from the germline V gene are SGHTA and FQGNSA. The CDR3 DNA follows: TGTGCCAGCAGACCTTCGCGGGGCGGACTCGGGTCAAACGAGCAGTACTTC. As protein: CASRPSRGGLGSNEQYF.

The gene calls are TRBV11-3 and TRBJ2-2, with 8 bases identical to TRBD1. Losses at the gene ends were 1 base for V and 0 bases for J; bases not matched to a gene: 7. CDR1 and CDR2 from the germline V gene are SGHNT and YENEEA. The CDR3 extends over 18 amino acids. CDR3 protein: CASSLGGRGLANTGELFF. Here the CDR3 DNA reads TGTGCCAGCAGCTTAGGGGGCAGGGGGCTAGCGAACACCGGGGAGCTGTTTTTT.

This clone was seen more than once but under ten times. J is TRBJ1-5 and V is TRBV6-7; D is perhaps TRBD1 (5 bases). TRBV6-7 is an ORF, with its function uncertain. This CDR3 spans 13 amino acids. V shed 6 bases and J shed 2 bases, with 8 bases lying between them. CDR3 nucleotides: TGTGCCAGCAGGGGGCTGGGCAATCAGCCCCAGCATTTT. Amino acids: CASRGLGNQPQHF.

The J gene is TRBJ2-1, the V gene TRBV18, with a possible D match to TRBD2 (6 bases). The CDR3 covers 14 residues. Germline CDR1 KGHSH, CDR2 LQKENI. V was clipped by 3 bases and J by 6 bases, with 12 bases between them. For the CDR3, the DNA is TGTGCCAGCTCACCGCTGGGGGGTGGCAATGAGCAGTTCTTC. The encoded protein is CASSPLGGGNEQFF.

This chain's CDR3 is CASSLGSGIGDNEQFF. CDR3 nucleotide sequence: TGCGCCAGCAGCTTGGGTAGCGGGATAGGGGACAATGAGCAGTTCTTC. This chain uses TRBV5-1 with TRBJ2-1; TRBD2 matches at 8 bases. From germline, CDR1 is SGHRS and CDR2 YFSETQ. The CDR3 is 16 amino acids. V shed 0 bases, J shed 5 bases, and the junction held 7 bases outside the gene matches.

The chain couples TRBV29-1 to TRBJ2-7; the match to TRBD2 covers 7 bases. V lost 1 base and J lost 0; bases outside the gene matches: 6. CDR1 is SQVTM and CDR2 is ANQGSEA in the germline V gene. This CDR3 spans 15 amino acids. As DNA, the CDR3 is TGCAGCGTTGAAGCTCTTCGCGGGAGCTCCTACGAGCAGTACTTC. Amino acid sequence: CSVEALRGSSYEQYF.